The clone carrying this TCR beta chain has a count of ten or more. What it recognizes is unknown. The data derive from a study of regulatory T cells in long-lasting Graves disease. The CDR3 is 15 residues long. CDR1 LGHNA and CDR2 YNFKEQ come from the germline V gene. V trimming: 1 base; J trimming: 2 bases; junction bases outside the gene matches: 4. Construction of the TCR beta libraries employed iRepertoire HTBI primers in conjunction with Arm-PCR of CDR3 regions. TCRdb analysed the multiplex PCR reads with MiXCR anew, one entry per CDR3 protein. The sample consists of around 250,000 distinct CDR3 sequences, about 17% of them appearing once. Time point in this sample: newly diagnosed GD, antithyroid drugs for less than 3 months. RNA isolated from PBMCs was used to make the TCR library. Study-level findings and limits: Persistent cases favored TRBV28, TRBJ1-2 and TRBJ2-5. The work looked only at peripheral blood and did not look at thyroid tissue.

These data were also reused for a study on T cells in Graves' hyperthyroidism and ophthalmopathy. This second report adds: Clinical symptoms, serum thyroxine and TRAb, thyroid ultrasound and orbital computed tomography together formed the diagnostic basis. Most thyroid clonotypes expanded above 0.001 appeared in blood too.

This specimen consisted of peripheral blood mononuclear cells (PBMCs), obtained at new diagnosis, from a patient treated with antithyroid drugs. The rearrangement joins TRBV4-2 to TRBJ1-2; 7 bases are a match to TRBD1. The sequence came from a woman aged 25 to 39 with Graves disease. CDR3 coding DNA: TGTGCCAGCAGCCAAGGGACAGGTCCCAACTATGGCTACACCTTC. Its protein is CASSQGTGPNYGYTF.